These 30 T cell receptor beta chains originate from one sample sequenced in a study of T-cell reconstitution after alpha-beta-depleted transplantation in children. Unique molecular identifiers were incorporated when the TCRbeta library was constructed. TCRdb re-analysed the PCR reads in MiXCR, keeping a single row per CDR3 protein. The table records roughly 610,000 distinct CDR3 sequences, about 10% of them present only once. The sample consisted of PBMCs from the stem cell graft donor, taken from the stem cell graft. The origin of the receptors is a human donor who donated a stem cell graft to a child with acute myeloid leukemia.

The V gene is TRBV27, the J gene TRBJ1-6, with 7 bases that match TRBD1. Germline V lookup: CDR1 MNHEY, CDR2 SMNVEV (reference sequence). The trim removed 8 bases at V and 10 bases at J, leaving 14 bases unmatched. The CDR3 is made up of 15 amino acids. The CDR3 DNA sequence: TGTGCCAGCTCGACCTCGGGGGACAGAAGATCACCCCTCCACTTT. Its protein product is CASSTSGDRRSPLHF.

The chain joins TRBV11-2 to TRBJ2-5; 7 nucleotides agree with TRBD2. CDR3 length equals 17 residues. J was trimmed by 1 base and V by 0 bases; bases with no gene match: 8. CDR1 SGHAT and CDR2 FQNNGV come from the germline V gene. CDR3 region: CASSLDTLAVIQETQYF. The CDR3 region has the DNA TGTGCCAGCAGCTTAGATACCCTAGCGGTTATCCAAGAGACCCAGTACTTC. Combining the CDR3 with reference TRBV11-2 and TRBJ2-5 gives the whole variable domain EAGVAQSPRYKIIEKRQSVAFWCNPISGHATLYWYQQILGQGPKLLIQFQNNGVVDDSQLPKDRFSAERLKGVDSTLKIQPAKLEDSAVYLCASSLDTLAVIQETQYFGPGTRLLVL.

This clonotype occurred a few times. The chain has TRBV9 and TRBJ2-3; tentatively, D is TRBD2 (5 bases). Germline CDR1 SGDLS, CDR2 YYNGEE. This CDR3 has 14 residues. The V and J ends lost 0 bases and 0 bases respectively, with 5 bases between them. CDR3: CASSVAGSTDTQYF. The CDR3 DNA reads as TGTGCCAGCAGCGTAGCGGGAAGCACAGATACGCAGTATTTT. The full variable domain, in which reference TRBV9 and TRBJ2-3 provide the parts outside the CDR3, is DSGVTQTPKHLITATGQRVTLRCSPRSGDLSVYWYQQSLDQGLQFLIQYYNGEERAKGNILERFSAQQFPDLHSELNLSSLELGDSALYFCASSVAGSTDTQYFGPGTRLTVL.

This clonotype was recorded a few times. The chain links TRBV30 to TRBJ1-5, with 7 bases that match TRBD1. This CDR3 spans 14 amino acids. The germline gives CDR1 GTSNPN, CDR2 SVGIG (reference sequence). Trimming at V came to 1 base and at J to 8 bases, leaving 8 bases not matched to a gene. CDR3: CAWSANRGREPQHF. CDR3 in DNA: TGTGCCTGGAGTGCGAACAGGGGCCGGGAGCCCCAGCATTTT.

At least ten counts were recorded for this clonotype. V gene TRBV20-1 combines with J gene TRBJ1-5, with 9 bases fitting TRBD1. Germline trimming cut 1 base from V and 3 bases from J; bases unmatched to any gene: 13. Looked up from germline, CDR1 is DFQATT and CDR2 is SNEGSKA (reference sequence). The CDR3 has 18 residues. The CDR3 loop is CSARGIPDRGLPNQPQHF. The CDR3, as DNA: TGCAGTGCTAGAGGAATCCCGGACAGGGGACTTCCCAATCAGCCCCAGCATTTT.

This clonotype showed up just a few times. This chain uses TRBV20-1 with TRBJ2-7; D gene unclear. CDR3 length equals 14 residues. The germline V gene has CDR1 DFQATT and CDR2 SNEGSKA (reference sequence). Trimming took 4 bases from V and 3 from J, leaving 16 bases between them. The DNA for the CDR3 is TGCAGTGCTAAGGACGGGCGGTTTGGCTACGAGCAGTACTTC. Translation: CSAKDGRFGYEQYF.

This clonotype was seen more than once but under ten times. J is TRBJ2-1 and V is TRBV6-5; TRBD2 agrees at 10 bases. The CDR3 is 18 residues long. Germline values: CDR1 MNHEY, CDR2 SVGAGI. Trimming removed 4 bases from V and 3 bases from J; junction bases left unmatched: 12. The CDR3 protein is CASSSRVGAGGFYNEQFF. CDR3 bases: TGTGCCAGCAGTTCCCGCGTCGGAGCGGGAGGGTTCTACAATGAGCAGTTCTTC.

This clonotype was counted ten times or more. J is TRBJ2-2 and V is TRBV5-1, with D tentatively TRBD2 (5 bases). CDR1 SGHRS and CDR2 YFSETQ come from the germline V gene. Trimming cost V 4 bases and J 4 bases, with 8 bases left between them. The CDR3 contains 13 residues. The CDR3 protein is CASSLAVTGELFF. For the CDR3, the DNA is TGCGCCAGCAGCCTAGCTGTCACCGGGGAGCTGTTTTTT.

V and J are TRBV20-1 and TRBJ1-5, with TRBD1 identical over 8 bases. Germline V lookup: CDR1 DFQATT, CDR2 SNEGSKA (reference sequence). J lost 10 bases, V lost 7 bases, and 9 bases had no gene match. The CDR3 sequence is 12 residues long. This chain's CDR3 is CSVDRGSIPQHF. The CDR3 DNA sequence: TGCAGTGTAGACAGGGGCTCTATTCCCCAGCATTTT.

This clonotype was observed a few times. V gene TRBV25-1 combines with J gene TRBJ2-3; D remains unclear. The CDR3 covers 12 residues. V shed 4 bases and J shed 4 bases, with 6 bases lying between them. Looked up from germline, CDR1 is MGHDK and CDR2 is SYGVNS. CDR3 amino acids: CASSAPADTQYF. In nucleotides, the CDR3 is TGTGCCAGCAGTGCTCCCGCAGATACGCAGTATTTT.

This clonotype has ten or more counts. The rearrangement uses TRBV20-1 and TRBJ2-1, with unresolved D. V lost 0 bases to trimming and J lost 0 bases, with 12 bases between them. Germline CDR1 DFQATT, CDR2 SNEGSKA (reference sequence). This CDR3 spans 16 amino acids. In DNA, the CDR3 is TGCAGTGCTAGAGATAATCGCTTTAGCTCCTACAATGAGCAGTTCTTC. Its translation is CSARDNRFSSYNEQFF.

The chain employs TRBV21-1 and TRBJ1-1. TRBV21-1 is a known pseudogene. This CDR3 spans 14 amino acids. As DNA, the CDR3 is TGTGCCAGCAGGGGTGGGGATCTGAACACTGAAGCTTTCTTT. It codes for CASRGGDLNTEAFF.

This clonotype was seen only a few times. The junction departs from the called germline gene at one end, perhaps through a read error. The chain links TRBV7-7 to TRBJ2-1; 8 bases map to TRBD1. The CDR3 has 15 residues. CDR1 and CDR2 (germline): SSHAT, FNYEAQ (reference sequence). The CDR3 nucleotides read TGTGCTAGCAGCCCCTACAGGGGGTCCTACAATGAGCAGTTCTTC. This codes for CASSPYRGSYNEQFF.

The CDR3 DNA is TGCGCCAGCAGGGGGACAGTCACAGATACGCAGTATTTT. This encodes CASRGTVTDTQYF. The chain is built from TRBV5-1 and TRBJ2-3; 7 nucleotides match TRBD1. Germline V lookup: CDR1 SGHRS, CDR2 YFSETQ. This CDR3 region has 13 residues. The ends lost 5 bases at V and 2 bases at J; junction bases unmatched: 2.

This clonotype has a handful of counts. The chain joins TRBV9 to TRBJ2-1; 10 bases match TRBD2. CDR1 and CDR2 (germline): SGDLS, YYNGEE. The junction had 11 bases not matched to a gene; V was cut back by 0 bases and J by 2 bases. The CDR3 loop spans 19 amino acids. The CDR3 nucleotides are TGTGCCAGCAGCGTAGGTCTCAGCGGGAGGGAGGGAGCCTACAATGAGCAGTTCTTC. It is translated as CASSVGLSGREGAYNEQFF.

This clonotype was observed many times. This chain joins TRBV6-5 and TRBJ2-5; D remains ambiguous. This CDR3 spans 11 amino acids. V lost 4 bases to trimming and J lost 9 bases, with 9 bases between them. Germline V gene data show CDR1 as MNHEY and CDR2 as SVGAGI. The CDR3 DNA reads TGTGCCAGCAGTTCGGGTGGAGCCCAGTACTTC. It yields the protein CASSSGGAQYF.

This clonotype was seen a few times. This chain connects TRBV28 to TRBJ1-2; no clear D gene. Trimming took off 5 bases at V and 1 base at J, with 23 bases between the two ends. CDR1 and CDR2 from the germline V gene are MDHEN and SYDVKM. The CDR3 covers 18 residues. CDR3 loop: CASSEPQPRPSFNYGYTF. As DNA, the CDR3 is TGTGCCAGCAGTGAACCCCAGCCGCGCCCTAGTTTTAACTATGGCTACACCTTC.

This clonotype was detected many times. The gene calls are TRBV6-2 or TRBV6-3 and TRBJ2-7, with 7 bases identical to TRBD1. V shed 6 bases and J 4 bases; nucleotides not matched to a gene: 9. The CDR3 length is 14 residues. Germline values: CDR1 MNHEY, CDR2 SVGEGT. The CDR3: CASRTPGQLYEQYF. CDR3 in DNA: TGTGCCAGCAGAACTCCGGGACAGCTATACGAGCAGTACTTC.

CDR3 in amino acids: CSVASAVGETQYF. Here the CDR3 DNA reads TGCAGCGTTGCGAGCGCCGTAGGAGAGACCCAGTACTTC. The chain links TRBV29-1 to TRBJ2-5; D gene ambiguous. The CDR3 has 13 residues. Germline CDR1 is SQVTM and CDR2 is ANQGSEA. V shed 4 bases and J shed 4 bases, with 13 bases lying between them. Full variable domain (rest looked up from reference TRBV29-1 and TRBJ2-5): SAVISQKPSRDICQRGTSLTIQCQVDSQVTMMFWYRQQPGQSLTLIATANQGSEATYESGFVIDKFPISRPNLTFSTLTVSNMSPEDSSIYLCSVASAVGETQYFGPGTRLLVL.

With respect to this clonotype: The junction departs from germline at one end; a sequencing error may be responsible. The chain uses TRBV7-7 and TRBJ1-1; D not resolved. CDR3 length equals 13 residues. Germline V lookup: CDR1 SSHAT, CDR2 FNYEAQ (reference sequence). CDR3 residues: CASSRGLRNEAFF. The CDR3 DNA follows: TGTGCTAGCAGCCGGGGTCTAAGGAATGAAGCTTTCTTT.

Only a few counts were recorded for this clonotype. V usage is TRBV12-3 or TRBV12-4 and J usage is TRBJ1-5, with D tentatively TRBD1 (6 bases). The CDR3 contains 16 residues. V was trimmed by 3 bases and J by 2 bases, leaving 14 bases between them. The CDR3 here is CASSLYGTIGNQPQHF. DNA of the CDR3: TGTGCCAGCAGTTTGTACGGGACAATCGGCAATCAGCCCCAGCATTTT.

In its sample, this clonotype was seen a few times. The V gene is TRBV20-1, the J gene TRBJ2-1; D is perhaps TRBD2 (5 bases). The CDR3 is made up of 13 amino acids. Germline V gene data show CDR1 as DFQATT and CDR2 as SNEGSKA (reference sequence). V lost 0 bases to trimming and J lost 9 bases, with 12 bases between them. In nucleotides, the CDR3 is TGCAGTGCTAGAGATCGCGCGGGCTCTGAGCAGTTCTTC. Translation: CSARDRAGSEQFF.

The rearrangement joins TRBV20-1 to TRBJ2-7; TRBD1 agrees at 9 bases. CDR1 DFQATT and CDR2 SNEGSKA come from the germline V gene (reference sequence). Trimming removed 6 bases from V and 7 bases from J; junction bases left unmatched: 19. The CDR3 has 16 amino acids. The CDR3, as DNA: TGCAGTGCGGACGCCCCGACAGGGGGAAATCGGGAAGAGCAGTACTTC. It specifies CSADAPTGGNREEQYF.

The J gene is TRBJ1-6, the V gene TRBV27; 7 nucleotides line up with TRBD1. The germline gives CDR1 MNHEY, CDR2 SMNVEV (reference sequence). After removal of 4 bases from V and 10 bases from J, the junction contained 10 bases not matched to a gene. The CDR3 sequence is 15 residues long. The DNA for the CDR3 is TGTGCCAGCAGTTGGGGACAGTCTGGAGGATCACCCCTCCACTTT. Translated, it gives CASSWGQSGGSPLHF.

This clonotype was recorded a few times. The chain recombines TRBV12-3 or TRBV12-4 with TRBJ2-1, with 7 bases matching TRBD2. The CDR3 is made up of 14 amino acids. V shed 2 bases, J shed 4 bases, and the junction held 2 bases outside the gene matches. The CDR3 DNA reads TGTGCCAGCAGTTTAAGGACTAGGTACAATGAGCAGTTCTTC. Protein: CASSLRTRYNEQFF.

Ten or more counts support this clonotype. The gene calls are TRBV10-3 and TRBJ2-7; the D gene is possibly TRBD2 (7 bases). Deletions cut 4 bases from V and 5 bases from J, with 12 bases between. Germline lookup yields CDR1 ENHRY and CDR2 SYGVKD. This CDR3 is built from 13 residues. The CDR3 sequence is CAISGGLADEQYF. The CDR3 region has the DNA TGTGCCATCAGTGGGGGGCTAGCGGACGAGCAGTACTTC.

The chain is built from TRBV5-6 and TRBJ2-3; TRBD2 matches 7 bases. Looked up from germline, CDR1 is SGHDT and CDR2 is YYEEEE. V lost 0 bases, J lost 6 bases, and 10 bases stayed unmatched. CDR3 size: 16 residues. The DNA of the CDR3 is TGTGCCAGCAGCTTGGGCGGGACTACGGCTTCCGATACGCAGTATTTT. Its protein product is CASSLGGTTASDTQYF.

This clonotype was seen a few times. This sequence joins TRBV7-9 and TRBJ2-5; 9 bases are a match to TRBD2. In germline, CDR1 is SEHNR, CDR2 FQNEAQ (reference sequence). With 7 bases clipped from V and 4 bases from J, the junction kept 7 bases outside the gene matches. The CDR3 is 14 amino acids. This CDR3 reads CASIRSGSLETQYF. In nucleotides, the CDR3 is TGTGCCAGCATCCGTAGCGGGAGTCTAGAGACCCAGTACTTC. Filled out from reference TRBV7-9 and TRBJ2-5, the complete variable domain reads DTGVSQNPRHKITKRGQNVTFRCDPISEHNRLYWYRQTLGQGPEFLTYFQNEAQLEKSRLLSDRFSAERPKGSFSTLEIQRTEQGDSAMYLCASIRSGSLETQYFGPGTRLLVL.

This rearrangement joins TRBV4-1 to TRBJ1-1; D is undetermined. This CDR3 is built from 17 residues. V dropped 0 bases and J dropped 3 bases, with 17 bases sitting between them. In germline, CDR1 is MGHRA, CDR2 YSYEKL. The CDR3, as DNA: TGCGCCAGCAGCCAAGATCGAACCCGAACTGGGGACACTGAAGCTTTCTTT. Translating gives CASSQDRTRTGDTEAFF.

This chain connects TRBV6-5 to TRBJ2-3; D is perhaps TRBD1 or TRBD2 (6 bases each). Trimming left V 0 bases short and J 3 bases short, with 16 bases between. Germline V gives CDR1 MNHEY, CDR2 SVGAGI. The CDR3 consists of 17 residues. The CDR3 spells CASSYSRVGGRTDTQYF. The CDR3 DNA reads TGTGCCAGCAGTTACTCGCGGGTTGGGGGGCGGACAGATACGCAGTATTTT.